These T cell receptor beta chains were read from a single sample in a study of blood T cell repertoires in COVID-19. Profiled with immunoSEQ multiplex PCR; TCRdb holds only in-frame clones, not every one. The table lists about 130,000 clones, roughly four fifths of them singletons, with around 4.1% in the top ten. Sequenced input: peripheral blood. The receptors shown here come from a woman aged 45-59 years with acute or convalescent COVID-19. CDR3s include the opening cysteine and the closing phenylalanine or tryptophan. A D gene is named only where the DNA matches it firmly.

D | V | CDR3
. | TRBV28 | CASSLSQAYGYTF
. | TRBV4-2 | CASSQVSLQREETQYF
. | TRBV18 | CASSPPARSNYGYTF
. | TRBV11-2 | CASSFLRTRSSYEQYF
. | TRBV29-1 | CSVGRGHGYTF
. | TRBV5-1 | CASSLRGKQETQYF
. | TRBV6-5 | CASSYTYRDSETQYF
. | TRBV5-4 | CASSTDSYYGYTF
TRBD2 | TRBV19 | CASSTQGLAGDEQYF
TRBD2 | TRBV4-1 | CASSQDRTSGDNEQFF
. | TRBV2 | CASSLVADTQYF
. | TRBV9 | CASSANTGIANYGYTF
. | TRBV10-3 | CAIRDTNSPLHF
TRBD1 | TRBV19 | CASSRGRGNSNQPQHF
. | TRBV27 | CASSIRSRPNGQYNYGYTF
TRBD2 | TRBV28 | CASSSFKREYTGELFF
. | TRBV5-4 | CASSFESENNEQFF
TRBD2 | TRBV28 | CASKDSGDYEQYF
. | TRBV28 | CASSLGGRNYGYTF
TRBD1 | TRBV2 | CASSGDRVNQPQHF
. | TRBV24-1 | CATSFGRGLGEQFF
TRBD1 | TRBV6-5 | CASSSSGQGLLTAFF
TRBD2 | TRBV7-9 | CASSPVGAGAGNEQFF
. | TRBV5-1 | CASSPGQTWGNEQFF
TRBD2 | TRBV3-1/TRBV3-2 | CASSQVPGLAYEQYF
TRBD1 | TRBV7-9 | CASSYRGQGAFSEKLFF
TRBD1 | TRBV29-1 | CSGADRGGGYTF
TRBD1 | TRBV6-5 | CGTWDRFYEQYF
. | TRBV5-1 | CASRLGYTAGETQYF
. | TRBV2 | CATHAGDEQFF
TRBD1 | TRBV19 | CASSIGRDRGTSPLHF
. | TRBV3-1/TRBV3-2 | CASSSGGHQPQHF